These 24 T cell receptor beta chains came from one sample sequenced in a study of cytomegalovirus exposure and HLA in healthy donors. The PCR employed 60 Vbeta primers together with 13 Jbeta primers. Method: immunoSEQ multiplex PCR; TCRdb's copy keeps in-frame clones and lacks some. The repertoire holds under 150,000 clones, less than 9.5% seen once, with approximately 1.8% in the top ten. Sequenced sample: PBMCs. Receptor source: a male donor in good health and CMV-seronegative.

V gene TRBV28 combines with J gene TRBJ2-7; maybe TRBD1 (5 bases). CDR3 length: 13 amino acids. Germline loops: CDR1 MDHEN, CDR2 SYDVKM. Trimming pared 3 bases from V and 5 bases from J, leaving 11 bases between. This CDR3 reads CASSLAGRHEQYF. For the CDR3, the DNA is TGTGCCAGCAGTTTGGCAGGGCGGCACGAGCAGTACTTC.

This clone was detected only a few times. This same CDR3 is encoded by further DNA sequences in the sample. The chain employs TRBV4-3 and TRBJ1-1, with 9 bases matching TRBD1. CDR1 LGHNA and CDR2 YSLEER come from the germline V gene. This CDR3 contains 15 residues. J gave up 4 bases and V 4 bases, and 7 bases lay outside the gene matches. In nucleotides, the CDR3 is TGCGCCAGCAGCCGACCCGACAGGGGGGGCACTGAAGCTTTCTTT. It codes for CASSRPDRGGTEAFF.

This clone has a handful of counts. This CDR3 reads CASSQDSYNEQFF. DNA for the CDR3: TGTGCCAGCAGCCAAGATTCATACAATGAGCAGTTCTTC. V is TRBV4-2 and J is TRBJ2-1; D is unclear. CDR1 is LGHNA and CDR2 is YNFKEQ in the germline V gene. The CDR3 is 13 amino acids. The V end was cut by 0 bases, the J end by 4 bases, with 4 bases between.

The chain uses TRBV21-1 and TRBJ2-1; the DNA was not used to check the table's D call, TRBD1. TRBV21-1 is a pseudogene segment. This CDR3 spans 12 amino acids. In nucleotides, the CDR3 is TGTGCCAGTAGGACAGGGGACAATGAGCAGTTCTTC. This encodes CASRTGDNEQFF.

The rearrangement uses TRBV4-3 and TRBJ1-6, with TRBD1 matching 9 bases. V shed 4 bases, J shed 7 bases, and the junction held 2 bases outside the gene matches. This CDR3 has 14 residues. Germline CDR1 is LGHNA and CDR2 is YSLEER. CDR3 sequence reads: CASSRGQGNSPLHF. The CDR3 DNA is TGCGCCAGCAGCCGGGGACAGGGAAATTCACCCCTCCACTTT.

The chain combines TRBV19 with TRBJ2-1, with D possibly being TRBD2 (6 bases). The CDR3 contains 16 residues. CDR1 is LNHDA, CDR2 SQIVND, per germline (reference sequence). Trimming cost V 2 bases and J 7 bases, with 18 bases left between them. CDR3 residues: CASSIMGIAGGNEQFF. The DNA for the CDR3 is TGTGCCAGTAGTATAATGGGGATAGCTGGGGGGAATGAGCAGTTCTTC.

The table lists this clone with a few counts. The rearrangement joins TRBV5-8 to TRBJ1-5; D is ambiguous. Germline loops: CDR1 SGHTS, CDR2 YDEGEE. This CDR3 is built from 15 residues. With 6 bases removed from V and 0 bases from J, the gap between germline ends came to 13 bases. The CDR3 spells CASTLKTHSNQPQHF. The CDR3 region has the DNA TGTGCCAGCACCTTAAAGACTCATAGCAATCAGCCCCAGCATTTT.

This clone was seen a handful of times. The gene calls are TRBV6-5 and TRBJ2-5, with 9 positions matching TRBD2. There are 16 residues in the CDR3. Trimming took 1 base from V and 5 from J; bases not matched to a gene: 8. Germline V CDR1 and CDR2: MNHEY, SVGAGI. CDR3 sequence (DNA): TGTGCCAGCAGTTACTTAGCGGGAGATAGGGGCGAGACCCAGTACTTC. Translation: CASSYLAGDRGETQYF.

This chain joins TRBV7-8 and TRBJ1-1; no definite D call. Deletions cut 6 bases from V and 0 bases from J, with 14 bases between. Germline CDR1 and CDR2: SGHVS and FQNEAQ. The CDR3 length is 15 residues. CDR3 sequence (DNA): TGTGCCAGCAGTCCCCCACTGTCCTTGAACACTGAAGCTTTCTTT. This encodes CASSPPLSLNTEAFF.

The chain is built from TRBV19 and TRBJ2-3; 7 nucleotides agree with TRBD2. The CDR3 consists of 15 residues. Germline V CDR1 and CDR2: LNHDA, SQIVND (reference sequence). J gave up 4 bases and V 6 bases, and 10 bases lay outside the gene matches. The CDR3 coding sequence is TGTGCCAGTAGCCCCGGGGAGCGGGATGCAGATACGCAGTATTTT. Residues: CASSPGERDADTQYF.

The CDR3 sequence is CASSQDRDTDTQYF. In DNA, the CDR3 is TGTGCCAGCAGCCAGGACAGGGACACAGATACGCAGTATTTT. The V gene is TRBV13, the J gene TRBJ2-3; 8 positions agree with TRBD1. Losses at the gene ends were 5 bases for V and 2 bases for J; bases not matched to a gene: 3. This CDR3 comprises 14 residues. Germline V lookup: CDR1 PRHDT, CDR2 FYEKMQ (reference sequence). The entire variable domain, with the rest obtained from reference TRBV13 and TRBJ2-3, is as follows: AAGVIQSPRHLIKEKRETATLKCYPIPRHDTVYWYQQGPGQDPQFLISFYEKMQSDKGSIPDRFSAQQFSDYHSELNMSSLELGDSALYFCASSQDRDTDTQYFGPGTRLTVL.

In nucleotides, the CDR3 is TGTGCCAGCAGCTTAGATAGGGACAGCTACTACGAGCAGTACTTC. Translation: CASSLDRDSYYEQYF. V usage is TRBV11-2 and J usage is TRBJ2-7; the match to TRBD1 covers 7 bases. Germline assignment: CDR1 SGHAT and CDR2 FQNNGV. This CDR3 has 15 residues. V gave up 0 bases and J gave up 3 bases; unmatched junction bases: 5.

This clone was observed a handful of times. The V gene is TRBV27, the J gene TRBJ1-1; perhaps TRBD1 as D (5 bases). Germline CDR1 reads MNHEY; CDR2 reads SMNVEV (reference sequence). The CDR3 runs 17 residues. V was cut by 1 base and J by 5 bases, with 20 bases left in between. In DNA form, the CDR3 reads TGTGCCAGCAGTTTATTGGCCGGTGGCCCGGGGGAGACTGAAGCTTTCTTT. It is translated as CASSLLAGGPGETEAFF.

This clone was detected a few times. The chain employs TRBV19 and TRBJ1-2, with TRBD1 identical over 9 bases. After removal of 6 bases from V and 4 bases from J, the junction contained 18 bases not matched to a gene. The CDR3 covers 18 residues. Germline V lookup: CDR1 LNHDA, CDR2 SQIVND (reference sequence). CDR3 DNA: TGTGCCAGTAGACCAACCGGGACAGGGATCACAGTACGCTATGGCTACACCTTC. It translates to CASRPTGTGITVRYGYTF.

In this sample, this clone turned up a few times. The rearrangement joins TRBV11-2 to TRBJ1-3, with D possibly TRBD1 on 5 matching bases. The V and J ends lost 4 bases and 4 bases respectively, with 14 bases between them. The CDR3 loop spans 15 amino acids. CDR1 is SGHAT and CDR2 is FQNNGV in the germline V gene. This chain's CDR3 is CASSSPAGPGNTIYF. Written as DNA, the CDR3 is TGTGCCAGCAGCTCCCCGGCGGGGCCGGGAAACACCATATATTTT.

This clone has only a few counts. V usage is TRBV29-1 and J usage is TRBJ2-2; 10 nucleotides align to TRBD1. This CDR3 comprises 13 residues. With 6 bases clipped from V and 5 bases from J, the junction kept 3 bases outside the gene matches. Per germline, CDR1 SQVTM and CDR2 ANQGSEA. The CDR3 loop reads CSVGDRGTGELFF. The CDR3 DNA reads TGCAGCGTGGGGGACAGGGGAACCGGGGAGCTGTTTTTT.

In this sample, this clone turned up a few times. The V call is TRBV7-2, the J call TRBJ2-7, with 10 positions matching TRBD2. The germline V gene encodes CDR1 SGHTA and CDR2 FQGNSA. J gave up 4 bases and V 2 bases, and 5 bases lay outside the gene matches. This CDR3 is 15 amino acids long. CDR3 bases: TGTGCCAGCAGCTTAAGCGGGAGGGCCGGGTACGAGCAGTACTTC. Protein sequence: CASSLSGRAGYEQYF.

This clone has more than one count but fewer than ten. The chain carries TRBV7-2 and TRBJ1-2; 7 bases line up with TRBD1. CDR3 length: 14 residues. CDR1 and CDR2 from the germline V gene are SGHTA and FQGNSA. The junction had 10 bases not matched to a gene; V was cut back by 6 bases and J by 6 bases. CDR3 loop: CASRRGQEGDGYTF. The CDR3 coding sequence is TGTGCCAGCAGAAGAGGACAGGAGGGCGATGGCTACACCTTC.

The chain links TRBV7-3 to TRBJ2-6; the match to TRBD2 covers 8 bases. With V trimmed by 4 bases and J by 4 bases, 12 bases remained unmatched. The CDR3 runs 18 residues. Per the germline V gene, CDR1 is SGHTA and CDR2 is FQGTGA. CDR3 in amino acids: CASSYGGRTARGANVLTF. DNA for the CDR3: TGTGCCAGCAGCTACGGCGGGAGGACAGCCAGGGGGGCCAACGTCCTGACTTTC.

The V and J genes are TRBV5-6 and TRBJ1-1; TRBD1 is a possible D gene (5 bases). Germline CDR1 SGHDT, CDR2 YYEEEE. This CDR3 has 13 residues. The V gene lost 3 bases and the J gene lost 5 bases, with 11 bases spanning the gap. CDR3 in DNA: TGTGCCAGCAGCTCCTCAGGGAGGACTGAAGCTTTCTTT. This translates into CASSSSGRTEAFF.

This clone has only a few counts. The gene calls are TRBV20-1 and TRBJ2-4; no clear D. In germline, CDR1 is DFQATT, CDR2 SNEGSKA (reference sequence). The ends were cut back, 1 base at V and 7 bases at J, with 5 bases in the middle. There are 11 residues in the CDR3. The CDR3 sequence is CSARGANIQYF. The CDR3 region has the DNA TGCAGTGCTAGAGGGGCGAACATTCAGTACTTC.

This chain connects TRBV7-6 to TRBJ2-7; the match to TRBD1 covers 9 bases. CDR1 is SGHVS, CDR2 FNYEAQ, per germline. The trim removed 6 bases at V and 5 bases at J, leaving 11 bases unmatched. The CDR3 is 15 amino acids. The CDR3 spells CASSFPGQGVNEQYF. The CDR3 DNA sequence: TGTGCCAGCAGTTTTCCGGGACAGGGCGTCAACGAGCAGTACTTC.

This chain connects TRBV19 to TRBJ2-1; the D gene is possibly TRBD2 (5 bases). CDR3 length: 13 residues. Germline CDR1 LNHDA, CDR2 SQIVND (reference sequence). V was shortened by 3 bases and J by 4 bases, with 7 bases between the two germline ends. CDR3 DNA sequence: TGTGCCAGTAGTATGGACTTGTACAATGAGCAGTTCTTC. Translated, it gives CASSMDLYNEQFF. The complete variable domain, with remaining parts taken from reference TRBV19 and TRBJ2-1, reads DGGITQSPKYLFRKEGQNVTLSCEQNLNHDAMYWYRQDPGQGLRLIYYSQIVNDFQKGDIAEGYSVSREKKESFPLTVTSAQKNPTAFYLCASSMDLYNEQFFGPGTRLTVL.

This clone was seen a handful of times. The rearrangement links TRBV29-1 to TRBJ2-5, with 9 bases that match TRBD2. The V gene's germline CDR1 is SQVTM and CDR2 ANQGSEA. The V segment lost 1 base and the J segment 5 bases; nucleotides outside the gene matches: 8. This CDR3 has 15 amino acids. Here the CDR3 reads CSVEGAGGPRETQYF. The CDR3 region has the DNA TGCAGCGTTGAAGGGGCGGGGGGGCCGAGGGAGACCCAGTACTTC.